This T cell receptor beta chain was recorded in a study of blood T cell repertoires in COVID-19. Study information: Sources were T cells, B-cell-depleted T cells, or PBMCs; the material itself was cDNA or gDNA.

Individuals aged 18 to 89 years were recruited from fewer than 30 US areas. Germline V gene lookup returns CDR1 ENHRY and CDR2 SYGVKD. The CDR3 runs to 13 residues. V lost 6 bases and J lost 6, with 12 bases in between. In the authors' methods: Reference gene primer amplification in the assay estimated nucleated cell counts. TCRdb's table, derived via immunoSEQ multiplex PCR, lists solely in-frame clones and lacks some. V and J calls and clone size follow that table, whereas D and trimming were derived from the DNA. The data hold around 340,000 clones, with about 90% observed a single time. The clonotype originates from a woman under 40 who had been exposed to COVID-19. V and J are TRBV10-3 and TRBJ2-1; a possible D gene is TRBD2 (6 bases). Sequencing was carried out using PBMCs or T cells enriched from blood (not recorded which). This chain's CDR3 is CAIRSGLVNEQFF. CDR3 bases: TGTGCCATCAGATCGGGACTCGTCAATGAGCAGTTCTTC.